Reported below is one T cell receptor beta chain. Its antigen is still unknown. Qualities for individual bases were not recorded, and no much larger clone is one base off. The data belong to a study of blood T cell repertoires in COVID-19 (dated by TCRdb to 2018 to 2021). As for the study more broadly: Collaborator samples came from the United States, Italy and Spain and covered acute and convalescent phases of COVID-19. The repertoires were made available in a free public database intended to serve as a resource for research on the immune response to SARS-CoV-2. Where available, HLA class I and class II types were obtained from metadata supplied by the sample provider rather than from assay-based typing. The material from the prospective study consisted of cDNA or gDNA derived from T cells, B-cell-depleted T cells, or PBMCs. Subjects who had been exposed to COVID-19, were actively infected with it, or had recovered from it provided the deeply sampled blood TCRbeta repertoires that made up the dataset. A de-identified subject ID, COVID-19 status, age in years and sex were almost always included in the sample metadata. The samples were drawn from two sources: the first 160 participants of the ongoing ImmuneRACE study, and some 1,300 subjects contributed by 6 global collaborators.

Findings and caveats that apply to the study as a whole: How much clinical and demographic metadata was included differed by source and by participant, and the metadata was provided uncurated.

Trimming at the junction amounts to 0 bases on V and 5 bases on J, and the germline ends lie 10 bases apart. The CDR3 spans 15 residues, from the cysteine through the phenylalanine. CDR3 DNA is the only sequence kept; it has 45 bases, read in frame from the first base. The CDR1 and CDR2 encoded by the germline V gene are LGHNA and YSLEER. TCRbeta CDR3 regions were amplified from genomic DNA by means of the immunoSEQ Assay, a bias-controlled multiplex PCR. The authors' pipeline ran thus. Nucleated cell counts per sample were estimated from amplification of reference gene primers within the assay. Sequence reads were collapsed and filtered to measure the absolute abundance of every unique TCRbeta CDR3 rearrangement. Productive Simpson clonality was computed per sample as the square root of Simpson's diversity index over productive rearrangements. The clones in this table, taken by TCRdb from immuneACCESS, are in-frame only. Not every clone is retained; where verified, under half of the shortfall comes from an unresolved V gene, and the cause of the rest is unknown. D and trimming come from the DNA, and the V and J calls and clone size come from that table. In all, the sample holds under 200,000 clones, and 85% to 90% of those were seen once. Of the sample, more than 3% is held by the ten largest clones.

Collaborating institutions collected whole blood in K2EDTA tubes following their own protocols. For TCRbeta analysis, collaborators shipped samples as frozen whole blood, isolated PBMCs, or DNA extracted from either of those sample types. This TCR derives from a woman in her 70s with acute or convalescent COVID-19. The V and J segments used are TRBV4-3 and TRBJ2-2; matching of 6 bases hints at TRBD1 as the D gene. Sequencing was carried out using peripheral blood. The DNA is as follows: TGCGCCAGCAGCCAAGAAGGGACAAAAACCGGGGAGCTGTTTTTT. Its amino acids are CASSQEGTKTGELFF.